This record covers a single T cell receptor (beta chain). Its antigen is unknown. This entry belongs to a study of T cell repertoires in cytomegalovirus infection. The overall study: Public TCR beta signatures marked donors with CMV infection and the matching HLA.

TCRdb recomputed calls from the reads with MiXCR, one row per CDR3 protein. The repertoire has 750,000 to 900,000 distinct CDR3 sequences, almost 30% of them found once; the top ten carry under 15%. V was clipped by 4 bases and J by 6 bases, with 13 bases between them. Germline CDR1 and CDR2: SQVTM and ANQGSEA. The CDR3 consists of 13 residues. General study findings and limits: CMV-specific TCR beta clonotypes restricted by HLA-C dominated the ex vivo response.

Source: cultured CD8+ T cells from PBMCs, taken from culture after CMV antigen stimulation. The chain is built from TRBV29-1 and TRBJ2-1; D might be TRBD1 or TRBD2, each matching 5 bases. The source is a human donor in good health (CMV status not recorded). Some clones in this sample may be carry-over from other donors' samples. In nucleotides, the CDR3 is TGCAGCGTTGGGGGACCTGGGGTCAATGAGCAGTTCTTC. It is translated as CSVGGPGVNEQFF.